Ten or more counts support the clone carrying this T cell receptor beta chain. At one of its ends the junction is not consistent with the germline gene, which may arise from a read error. This sample is drawn from a study of regulatory T cells in long-lasting Graves disease. The time point: newly diagnosed GD, antithyroid drugs for less than 3 months. Construction of the TCR library relied on RNA isolated from PBMCs. CDR3-region Arm-PCR and iRepertoire HTBI primers produced the TCR beta libraries. MiXCR was run by TCRdb on the multiplex PCR reads, yielding one entry per CDR3 protein. The sample lists roughly 530,000 distinct CDR3 sequences, approximately 16% occurring once. The CDR3 has 16 amino acids. From germline, CDR1 is SGHRS and CDR2 YFSETQ. This same sample was also taken into another study, of T cells in Graves' hyperthyroidism and ophthalmopathy.

Material: peripheral blood mononuclear cells (PBMCs), obtained at new diagnosis, from a patient treated with antithyroid drugs. The chain has TRBV5-1 and TRBJ2-3; 11 bases map to TRBD1. The TCR originated in a woman aged 35-60 years with Graves disease. This CDR3 reads CASSLGTGGGTDTQYF. The CDR3 DNA sequence: TGTGCCAGCAGCTTGGGGACAGGGGGAGGCACAGATACGCAGTATTTT.